A selection of T cell receptor beta chains follows, all from one sample in a study of CXCR3-negative and CXCR3-positive naive CD8 T cells. TCRdb reprocessed the 5' RACE reads; each CDR3 protein has one entry and no DNA is given. The sample spans 150,000 to 180,000 distinct CDR3 sequences; the ten largest clones claim approximately 0.51%. Sequencing was performed on naive CXCR3+ CD8+ T cells from blood. All receptors come from a human donor in good health. Some clones in this sample may be carry-over from other donors' samples. The CDR3 runs from the conserved cysteine through the conserved F or W.

v_call: TRBV28; j_call: TRBJ2-4; cdr3_aa: CASRRLGDINIPYF
v_call: TRBV6-4; j_call: TRBJ2-1; cdr3_aa: CASSETSGLYNEQFF
v_call: TRBV7-9; j_call: TRBJ2-2; cdr3_aa: CASSLAGFAAGELSF
v_call: TRBV28; j_call: TRBJ2-2; cdr3_aa: CASTDTINTGELFF
v_call: TRBV24-1; j_call: TRBJ2-1; cdr3_aa: CATSDPNNPGGAYYNEQFF
v_call: TRBV12-3/TRBV12-4; j_call: TRBJ2-1; cdr3_aa: CASSLGQINEQFF
v_call: TRBV11-2; j_call: TRBJ2-7; cdr3_aa: CASSLNGASYEQYF
v_call: TRBV5-1; j_call: TRBJ2-2; cdr3_aa: CASSLVTPTGELFF
v_call: TRBV2; j_call: TRBJ1-4; cdr3_aa: CASKGWRETNEKLFF
v_call: TRBV19; j_call: TRBJ2-3; cdr3_aa: CASSIDPATQYF
v_call: TRBV5-8; j_call: TRBJ2-1; cdr3_aa: CASSLWIAVYNEQFF
v_call: TRBV4-1; j_call: TRBJ2-7; cdr3_aa: CASSQDRDRVAYEQYF
v_call: TRBV29-1; j_call: TRBJ1-1; cdr3_aa: CSVERGMNTEAFF
v_call: TRBV12-3/TRBV12-4; j_call: TRBJ2-2; cdr3_aa: CASSPFFSGRESNTGELFF
v_call: TRBV4-3; j_call: TRBJ2-7; cdr3_aa: CASSQLGQGRYEQYF
v_call: TRBV7-9; j_call: TRBJ1-4; cdr3_aa: CASSLATLGYEKLFF
v_call: TRBV7-9; j_call: TRBJ2-7; cdr3_aa: CASSPEQGAEEQYF
v_call: TRBV29-1; j_call: TRBJ1-1; cdr3_aa: CSVQGGLNTEAFF
v_call: TRBV14; j_call: TRBJ2-5; cdr3_aa: CASSQETFAGVFQETQYF
v_call: TRBV21-1; j_call: TRBJ1-4; cdr3_aa: CASSKMAPTNEKLFF
v_call: TRBV12-3/TRBV12-4; j_call: TRBJ2-1; cdr3_aa: CASSFLGRSGSGEQFF
v_call: TRBV5-1; j_call: TRBJ2-7; cdr3_aa: CASSPERPYEQYF
v_call: TRBV29-1; j_call: TRBJ2-1; cdr3_aa: CSVLAPSYNEQFF
v_call: TRBV7-9; j_call: TRBJ2-7; cdr3_aa: CASSPPIGRTKYF
v_call: TRBV28; j_call: TRBJ2-7; cdr3_aa: CASSLRLAGVSEQYF
v_call: TRBV12-3/TRBV12-4; j_call: TRBJ2-3; cdr3_aa: CASSLAIRGATDTQYF
v_call: TRBV2; j_call: TRBJ2-5; cdr3_aa: CASSFLGGRETQYF
v_call: TRBV6-1; j_call: TRBJ2-1; cdr3_aa: CASSESSGTTNEQFF
v_call: TRBV24-1; j_call: TRBJ2-1; cdr3_aa: CATSDPLAGVGNEQFF
v_call: TRBV7-9; j_call: TRBJ1-1; cdr3_aa: CASSTGGNTEAFF
v_call: TRBV29-1; j_call: TRBJ2-1; cdr3_aa: CSSKGGAYNEQFF
v_call: TRBV7-2; j_call: TRBJ2-7; cdr3_aa: CASSLTGTPYEQYF
v_call: TRBV6-6; j_call: TRBJ2-7; cdr3_aa: CASKNPIGGEQYF
v_call: TRBV7-9; j_call: TRBJ2-7; cdr3_aa: CASSPLIREQYF
v_call: TRBV11-3; j_call: TRBJ2-7; cdr3_aa: CASTPGTTVGEQYF
v_call: TRBV18; j_call: TRBJ2-1; cdr3_aa: CASSPRTGDPYNEQFF
v_call: TRBV14; j_call: TRBJ2-1; cdr3_aa: CASSGDRGLGTNEQFF
v_call: TRBV6-5; j_call: TRBJ2-7; cdr3_aa: CASSYWVGYEQYF
v_call: TRBV7-3; j_call: TRBJ2-3; cdr3_aa: CASSQLGTDTDTQYF
v_call: TRBV28; j_call: TRBJ2-3; cdr3_aa: CASSLRGQTGYTDTQYF
v_call: TRBV12-3/TRBV12-4; j_call: TRBJ1-4; cdr3_aa: CASSLSVRPGFF
v_call: TRBV7-9; j_call: TRBJ1-2; cdr3_aa: CASSRLSTANYGYTF
v_call: TRBV7-9; j_call: TRBJ1-2; cdr3_aa: CASSSLGANYGYTF
v_call: TRBV12-3/TRBV12-4; j_call: TRBJ2-6; cdr3_aa: CASFPEDSGANVLTF
v_call: TRBV7-8; j_call: TRBJ2-1; cdr3_aa: CASSLGSASGGSEQFF